This T cell receptor beta chain was captured in a study of technical replicates of blood from a few donors. Assay: immunoSEQ multiplex PCR; the TCRdb copy retains only in-frame clones and omits some. Of approximately 58,000 clones in the sample, approximately 86% are singletons; the top ten hold approximately 4.7%. Sample: PBMCs. This sequence originates from a human donor in good health. Some clones in this sample may be carry-over from other donors' samples.

The CDR3 reads CATSRGDRSVHEQYF. The CDR3 DNA reads as TGTGCCACCAGCAGGGGGGACAGGAGTGTTCACGAGCAGTACTTC. The genes are TRBV15 and TRBJ2-7, with TRBD1 matching 8 bases. Germline values: CDR1 LNHNV, CDR2 YYDKDF (reference sequence). The CDR3 consists of 15 residues. Losses at the gene ends were 3 bases for V and 5 bases for J; bases not matched to a gene: 9.